This TCR beta chain emerged from a study of neoadjuvant anti-PD-1 for oral cavity cancer. On the study more broadly: Most patients had three to four biweekly doses of 3 mg/kg nivolumab before resection. Whole-study results and caveats: Higher pretreatment Treg/Th17 ratios tracked higher pretreatment blood clonality.

This table comes from immunoSEQ multiplex PCR, and its TCRdb copy is limited to in-frame clones, with some not included. The sample includes about 15,000 clones, approximately 65% seen only once; the top ten take just over 2.5%. Trimming removed 0 bases from V and 4 bases from J; junction bases left unmatched: 5. Per germline, CDR1 GTSNPN and CDR2 SVGIG (reference sequence). The CDR3 loop spans 14 amino acids. Note on this clone: The antigen is unknown.

This clonotype was sampled from a person aged 40-85 years with oral cavity squamous cell carcinoma. The chain links TRBV30 to TRBJ2-7; 8 nucleotides line up with TRBD1. The sample consisted of PBMCs, taken before nivolumab (anti-PD-1) treatment. CDR3: CAWSVQDRVYEQYF. As DNA, the CDR3 is TGTGCCTGGAGTGTTCAGGACAGGGTGTACGAGCAGTACTTC.